This entry lists 7 T cell receptor beta chains sequenced from one sample in a study of shared clonotypes between healthy human individuals. Assay: immunoSEQ multiplex PCR; the TCRdb copy retains only in-frame clones and omits some. The table has 1,100,000 or so clones, approximately 78% seen once; the top ten hold more than 0.45%. Sequencing was done on a sample of memory CD4+ T cells from PBMCs. Subset here: CD45RA-negative fraction. Source of these receptors: a young man in good health. Some clones in this sample may be carry-over from other donors' samples.

The genes are TRBV4-2 and TRBJ2-3; 10 nucleotides match TRBD2. Germline trimming cut 3 bases from V and 4 bases from J; bases unmatched to any gene: 4. Germline CDR1 reads LGHNA; CDR2 reads YNFKEQ. CDR3 length: 15 residues. CDR3 region: CASSQGSGRSDTQYF. In DNA form, the CDR3 reads TGTGCCAGCAGCCAGGGTAGCGGGAGGTCAGATACGCAGTATTTT.

The chain employs TRBV29-1 and TRBJ2-2; no clear D. The V end was cut by 6 bases, the J end by 1 base, with 18 bases between. Germline values: CDR1 SQVTM, CDR2 ANQGSEA. The CDR3 runs 16 residues. The DNA for the CDR3 is TGCAGCGTCTATTTCGCACCCCCCTGGAACACCGGGGAGCTGTTTTTT. It encodes CSVYFAPPWNTGELFF.

The chain employs TRBV6-5 and TRBJ2-5; D is ambiguous. The CDR3 is 13 residues long. V shed 10 bases and J shed 5 bases, with 17 bases lying between them. Looked up from germline, CDR1 is MNHEY and CDR2 is SVGAGI. The CDR3 sequence is CATHPTQRETQYF. The CDR3 DNA is TGTGCCACCCACCCAACTCAGAGGGAGACCCAGTACTTC.

V gene TRBV5-1 combines with J gene TRBJ2-7; D is ambiguous. Germline V gene sequence: CDR1 SGHRS, CDR2 YFSETQ. The V gene lost 5 bases and the J gene lost 0 bases, with 12 bases spanning the gap. This CDR3 is built from 14 residues. The CDR3 DNA reads TGCGCCAGCAGACCCGGGTCCACCTCCTACGAGCAGTACTTC. It yields the protein CASRPGSTSYEQYF. The variable domain in full, completed from reference TRBV5-1 and TRBJ2-7, reads KAGVTQTPRYLIKTRGQQVTLSCSPISGHRSVSWYQQTPGQGLQFLFEYFSETQRNKGNFPGRFSGRQFSNSRSEMNVSTLELGDSALYLCASRPGSTSYEQYFGPGTRLTVT.

This clone showed up just a few times. This chain links TRBV28 with TRBJ2-1; possibly TRBD1 for D (6 bases). The CDR3 covers 13 residues. The V gene lost 6 bases and the J gene lost 7 bases, with 13 bases spanning the gap. Germline CDR1 is MDHEN and CDR2 is SYDVKM. The CDR3 sequence is CASSPDRPNEQFF. The CDR3 DNA reads as TGTGCCAGCAGCCCCGACAGGCCTAATGAGCAGTTCTTC.

The rearrangement joins TRBV28 to TRBJ2-2; 9 positions agree with TRBD1. Germline V CDR1 and CDR2: MDHEN, SYDVKM. Losses at the gene ends were 7 bases for V and 5 bases for J; bases not matched to a gene: 8. CDR3 size: 15 residues. CDR3 in DNA: TGTGCCAGCAAAAGAGCCGGGACAGGGACCGGGGAGCTGTTTTTT. Translating it yields CASKRAGTGTGELFF.

The genes are TRBV27 and TRBJ2-7; tentative D call: TRBD1 (6 bases). This CDR3 has 16 residues. V lost 0 bases to trimming and J lost 3 bases, with 15 bases between them. The V gene's germline CDR1 is MNHEY and CDR2 SMNVEV (reference sequence). The CDR3: CASSLSKTSQGYEQYF. The CDR3 DNA reads TGTGCCAGCAGTTTATCGAAGACCTCACAGGGCTACGAGCAGTACTTC.